This entry lists 27 T cell receptor beta chains sequenced from one sample in a study of T cell responses to AZD1222 COVID-19 vaccine (dated by TCRdb to about 2021). To prepare the library, the immunoSEQ multiplex PCR assay was applied. Not all clones reach the TCRdb copy of this immuneACCESS table, which keeps in-frame sequences only. Checked studies attribute under half of the gap to unresolved V genes and leave the rest unexplained. Counted in this sample were over 110,000 clones; roughly 90% of them appeared once. The top ten hold approximately 1.8% of the sample. Sample time point, as interpreted from the label and publication: about 28 days (+/-7) after the second vaccine dose. This material consisted of peripheral blood, taken 28 days after the second AZD1222 dose. Every receptor here comes from an adult who received the AZD1222 COVID-19 vaccine.

The rearrangement links TRBV6-2 or TRBV6-3 to TRBJ1-1; D remains unclear. This CDR3 comprises 18 residues. V was clipped by 0 bases and J by 0 bases, with 17 bases between them. Germline CDR1 and CDR2: MNHEY and SVGEGT. For the CDR3, the DNA is TGTGCCAGCAGTTACTCGAGGAGGATTCCCCTACTGAACACTGAAGCTTTCTTT. Its translation is CASSYSRRIPLLNTEAFF.

The chain recombines TRBV4-3 with TRBJ1-1; 8 bases align to TRBD1. Per the germline V gene, CDR1 is LGHNA and CDR2 is YSLEER. CDR3 length equals 15 residues. The trim removed 4 bases at V and 0 bases at J, leaving 4 bases unmatched. CDR3 in amino acids: CASSRSGQVNTEAFF. The CDR3 region has the DNA TGCGCCAGCAGCCGCTCGGGACAGGTGAACACTGAAGCTTTCTTT.

This chain connects TRBV6-2 or TRBV6-3 to TRBJ2-3; 10 bases map to TRBD2. This CDR3 comprises 14 residues. Trimming removed 4 bases from V and 4 bases from J; junction bases left unmatched: 2. Germline V gene data show CDR1 as MNHEY and CDR2 as SVGEGT. As DNA, the CDR3 is TGTGCCAGCAGTTCTGGGACTAGCGCAGATACGCAGTATTTT. Its translation: CASSSGTSADTQYF.

The chain combines TRBV6-5 with TRBJ2-1; 8 nucleotides match TRBD1. The CDR3 consists of 14 residues. Per germline, CDR1 MNHEY and CDR2 SVGAGI. Trimming at V came to 7 bases and at J to 1 base, leaving 3 bases not matched to a gene. CDR3 loop: CASKRDRSYNEQFF. The CDR3 DNA reads as TGTGCCAGCAAAAGGGACAGGTCCTACAATGAGCAGTTCTTC.

The genes are TRBV6-6 and TRBJ1-5; D is ambiguous. The CDR3 length is 13 residues. The V end was cut by 3 bases, the J end by 4 bases, with 7 bases between. Germline-derived CDR1 and CDR2 are MNHNY and SVGAGI (reference sequence). The CDR3 here is CASSYHGNQPQHF. The DNA for the CDR3 is TGTGCCAGCAGTTATCACGGGAATCAGCCCCAGCATTTT.

The chain combines TRBV28 with TRBJ1-5, with 11 bases aligning to TRBD1. V was clipped by 6 bases and J by 4 bases; unmatched bases: 8. Germline values: CDR1 MDHEN, CDR2 SYDVKM. The CDR3 is made up of 16 amino acids. This CDR3 reads CASSKIGTGGNQPQHF. CDR3 bases: TGTGCCAGCAGCAAAATCGGGACAGGGGGAAATCAGCCCCAGCATTTT.

The chain carries TRBV28 and TRBJ1-4; D gene ambiguous. This CDR3 comprises 15 residues. Between the trimmed V and J ends, which lost 6 bases and 11 bases, there was a span of 22 bases. The germline V gene has CDR1 MDHEN and CDR2 SYDVKM. DNA for the CDR3: TGTGCCAGCAGCCCCCACCGGACGGGCTACTGGAAACTGTTTTTT. This codes for CASSPHRTGYWKLFF.

The chain employs TRBV5-5 and TRBJ1-5; 8 nucleotides match TRBD1. V lost 4 bases and J lost 5; bases outside the gene matches: 5. CDR3 length: 14 amino acids. Germline V gives CDR1 SGHKS, CDR2 YYEKEE (reference sequence). In DNA, the CDR3 is TGTGCCAGCAGCCGCGACAGGGGCCATCAGCCCCAGCATTTT. It yields the protein CASSRDRGHQPQHF.

The V call is TRBV6-5, the J call TRBJ2-4; D ambiguous. CDR1 is MNHEY, CDR2 SVGAGI, per germline. V lost 6 bases to trimming and J lost 0 bases, with 9 bases between them. The CDR3 sequence is 14 residues long. CDR3: CASRAALAKNIQYF. The CDR3 DNA is TGTGCCAGCAGGGCCGCCCTAGCCAAAAACATTCAGTACTTC.

V gene TRBV2 combines with J gene TRBJ1-1; D is unclear. Germline V gene data show CDR1 as SNHLY and CDR2 as FYNNEI. V gave up 3 bases and J gave up 11 bases, with 13 bases separating them. The CDR3 runs 12 residues. CDR3 nucleotide sequence: TGTGCCAGCAGTGAGGCCAGATACCGGGCTTTCTTT. Amino acid sequence: CASSEARYRAFF.

The chain couples TRBV7-2 to TRBJ1-5; D not resolved. Germline V gene lookup returns CDR1 SGHTA and CDR2 FQGNSA. CDR3 length: 15 amino acids. V was clipped by 3 bases and J by 0 bases, with 9 bases between them. The CDR3 bases are TGTGCCAGCAGCTTCAGACCTTATAGCAATCAGCCCCAGCATTTT. Translating gives CASSFRPYSNQPQHF. The full variable domain, in which reference TRBV7-2 and TRBJ1-5 provide the parts outside the CDR3, is GAGVSQSPSNKVTEKGKDVELRCDPISGHTALYWYRQSLGQGLEFLIYFQGNSAPDKSGLPSDRFSAERTGGSVSTLTIQRTQQEDSAVYLCASSFRPYSNQPQHFGDGTRLSIL.

This chain links TRBV28 with TRBJ1-2; D may be TRBD1 (6 bases). The CDR3 extends over 15 amino acids. Germline CDR1 is MDHEN and CDR2 is SYDVKM. Trimming removed 6 bases at V and 4 bases at J, with 18 bases between. The CDR3 DNA follows: TGTGCCAGCAGGGGGGCGGGAGGGTATACCTATGGCTACACCTTC. Translation: CASRGAGGYTYGYTF.

V usage is TRBV30 and J usage is TRBJ1-3, with 11 bases that match TRBD1. Unmatched junction bases numbered 11, after V lost 5 bases and J lost 8 bases. Germline CDR1 and CDR2: GTSNPN and SVGIG (reference sequence). The CDR3 runs 15 residues. The CDR3 sequence: CAWGRPGTGGDTIYF. Written as DNA, the CDR3 is TGTGCCTGGGGCCGCCCCGGGACAGGGGGTGACACCATATATTTT.

J is TRBJ1-5 and V is TRBV5-5; D possibly corresponds to TRBD1 (6 bases). Germline lookup yields CDR1 SGHKS and CDR2 YYEKEE (reference sequence). V lost 4 bases, J lost 4 bases, and 15 bases lay in between. This CDR3 contains 15 residues. The CDR3 sequence is CASSPIAGANQPQHF. In DNA form, the CDR3 reads TGTGCCAGCAGCCCCATCGCAGGGGCTAATCAGCCCCAGCATTTT.

The chain couples TRBV24-1 to TRBJ1-5; 7 bases are shared with TRBD1. From germline, CDR1 is KGHDR and CDR2 SFDVKD. V dropped 9 bases and J dropped 3; count of bases not matched to a gene: 7. The CDR3 consists of 14 residues. CDR3 bases: TGTGCCACCCAGGGGGGACAGCACAATCAGCCCCAGCATTTT. Protein: CATQGGQHNQPQHF.

This chain links TRBV6-2 or TRBV6-3 with TRBJ2-7, with D perhaps given as TRBD1 or TRBD2 (5 bases each). Trimming removed 2 bases at V and 3 bases at J, with 8 bases between. This CDR3 comprises 13 residues. The germline V gene encodes CDR1 MNHEY and CDR2 SVGEGT. The CDR3 DNA sequence: TGTGCCAGCAGTTACGGGGACGTCTACGAGCAGTACTTC. Translation gives CASSYGDVYEQYF.

This clone came up once. The chain uses TRBV19 and TRBJ1-4, with a tentative D call TRBD1 (5 bases). Trimming left V 9 bases short and J 4 bases short, with 18 bases between. This CDR3 contains 15 residues. CDR1 and CDR2 from the germline V gene are LNHDA and SQIVND (reference sequence). CDR3 nucleotide sequence: TGTGCCAGCAAGAAGCAGGGAACCCTTAATGAAAAACTGTTTTTT. This translates into CASKKQGTLNEKLFF.

This clone was seen a handful of times. This chain links TRBV30 with TRBJ2-2; the D gene is possibly TRBD1 (6 bases). Trimming pared 2 bases from V and 5 bases from J, leaving 9 bases between. The V gene's germline CDR1 is GTSNPN and CDR2 SVGIG (reference sequence). The CDR3 has 13 residues. The CDR3 region is CAWSQQGTGELFF. In DNA form, the CDR3 reads TGTGCCTGGAGTCAACAGGGTACCGGGGAGCTGTTTTTT.

The chain's CDR3 is CASSLTGTSEAFF. The DNA for the CDR3 is TGTGCCAGCAGCTTAACGGGAACCTCTGAAGCTTTCTTT. The J gene is TRBJ1-1, the V gene TRBV7-2; unclear D gene. Germline V gene sequence: CDR1 SGHTA, CDR2 FQGNSA. The CDR3 has 13 residues. Trimming took 2 bases from V and 6 from J, leaving 10 bases between them.

The chain uses TRBV5-1 and TRBJ1-2; D is perhaps TRBD1 (6 bases). V lost 4 bases, J lost 2 bases, and 15 bases lay in between. There are 15 residues in the CDR3. Germline-derived CDR1 and CDR2 are SGHRS and YFSETQ. The CDR3 region is CASSPRGGENYGYTF. The CDR3, as DNA: TGCGCCAGCAGCCCCCGGGGGGGCGAAAACTATGGCTACACCTTC.

This chain connects TRBV5-6 to TRBJ2-5, with D possibly TRBD2 on 6 matching bases. From germline, CDR1 is SGHDT and CDR2 YYEEEE. The CDR3 is 14 residues long. V lost 4 bases and J 5 bases, leaving 15 bases between the germline ends. This chain's CDR3 is CASSTPGGKETQYF. DNA of the CDR3: TGTGCCAGCAGCACCCCCGGGGGTAAGGAGACCCAGTACTTC.

V is TRBV25-1 and J is TRBJ2-2; 7 nucleotides agree with TRBD2. The CDR3 length is 16 residues. Germline-derived CDR1 and CDR2 are MGHDK and SYGVNS. With V trimmed by 11 bases and J by 2 bases, 14 bases remained unmatched. This CDR3 is CAAQLGLAVNTGELFF. The CDR3 region has the DNA TGTGCCGCCCAGTTGGGGCTAGCGGTTAACACCGGGGAGCTGTTTTTT.

The J gene is TRBJ2-1, the V gene TRBV11-2; 14 bases are shared with TRBD2. This CDR3 region has 18 residues. J was trimmed by 7 bases and V by 5 bases; bases with no gene match: 13. Looked up from germline, CDR1 is SGHAT and CDR2 is FQNNGV. Here the CDR3 DNA reads TGTGCCAGCAGCCCGCCCGCGGGACTAGCGGGAGTGTGGAATGAGCAGTTCTTC. Amino acids: CASSPPAGLAGVWNEQFF.

This chain joins TRBV29-1 and TRBJ2-3, with 9 bases lining up with TRBD2. V gave up 6 bases and J gave up 2 bases; unmatched junction bases: 9. The CDR3 has 15 amino acids. Germline values: CDR1 SQVTM, CDR2 ANQGSEA. For the CDR3, the DNA is TGCAGCGTACGCCGACTAGCGGACAACACAGATACGCAGTATTTT. This translates into CSVRRLADNTDTQYF.

This clone is a singleton in its sample. This chain joins TRBV6-5 and TRBJ2-1; D ambiguous. Trimming pared 8 bases from V and 4 bases from J, leaving 15 bases between. Germline V lookup: CDR1 MNHEY, CDR2 SVGAGI. This CDR3 region has 14 residues. The CDR3 loop reads CASQRAEIYNEQFF. In nucleotides, the CDR3 is TGTGCCAGCCAAAGGGCCGAAATTTACAATGAGCAGTTCTTC.

This sequence joins TRBV19 and TRBJ1-1, with D tentatively TRBD1 (5 bases). V lost 7 bases, J lost 4 bases, and 16 bases lay in between. The CDR3 length is 14 residues. Germline lookup yields CDR1 LNHDA and CDR2 SQIVND (reference sequence). The CDR3 region is CASKRETVFTEAFF. CDR3 coding DNA: TGTGCCAGTAAGCGAGAGACAGTGTTCACTGAAGCTTTCTTT. Drawing the rest from reference TRBV19 and TRBJ1-1, the complete variable domain is DGGITQSPKYLFRKEGQNVTLSCEQNLNHDAMYWYRQDPGQGLRLIYYSQIVNDFQKGDIAEGYSVSREKKESFPLTVTSAQKNPTAFYLCASKRETVFTEAFFGQGTRLTVV.

The chain is built from TRBV9 and TRBJ2-5, with a tentative D call TRBD2 (5 bases). Trimming removed 2 bases at V and 1 base at J, with 12 bases between. Germline V CDR1 and CDR2: SGDLS, YYNGEE. The length of the CDR3 is 15 residues. In DNA, the CDR3 is TGTGCCAGCAGCGTGTCGACTGGACTCCAAGAGACCCAGTACTTC. Protein: CASSVSTGLQETQYF. The entire variable domain, with the rest obtained from reference TRBV9 and TRBJ2-5, is as follows: DSGVTQTPKHLITATGQRVTLRCSPRSGDLSVYWYQQSLDQGLQFLIQYYNGEERAKGNILERFSAQQFPDLHSELNLSSLELGDSALYFCASSVSTGLQETQYFGPGTRLLVL.